Presented here are 10 T cell receptor beta chains from one specimen sequenced in a study of tissue T cells after allogeneic stem cell transplantation. Method: immunoSEQ multiplex PCR; TCRdb's copy keeps in-frame clones and lacks some. This sample has approximately 20,000 clones, with about 70% found just once. Sequencing was performed on blood. These receptors all stem from a female BALB/c mouse in good health. Strain haplotype at MHC: H2-d.

With regard to this clone: Gene names follow the mouse nomenclature. The CDR3 end is not reached by the read, which stops 1 residue before it; the germline J gene fills it in. This CDR3 is also generated by other DNA sequences in the sample. The chain links TRBV19 to TRBJ1-4, with D possibly TRBD1 on 6 matching bases. CDR1 is FNHDT, CDR2 SITEND, per germline (reference sequence). Trimming cost V 5 bases and J 0 bases, with 8 bases left between them. The CDR3 totals 14 residues. The sequenced CDR3 bases are TGTGCCAGCAGCCACAGGGTTTCCAACGAAAGATTATTT. Encoded protein: CASSHRVSNERLF. The CDR3 in its entirety is CASSHRVSNERLFF.

Concerning this clone: The gene names here belong to mouse. The CDR3 end falls 1 residue outside the read, so it is completed with the germline J gene. This rearrangement joins TRBV29 to TRBJ1-2; D call uncertain. Looked up from germline, CDR1 is MSHET and CDR2 is SYDVDS. The germline V and J ends were trimmed by 0 bases and 1 base, with 6 bases remaining between them. The CDR3 has 14 residues. The CDR3 DNA, read in part, is TGTGCTAGCAGTTTATCTCATCAAAACTCCGACTACACC. This translates into CASSLSHQNSDYT. The full CDR3 protein reads CASSLSHQNSDYTF.

This clone is a singleton in its sample. Germline and genes here are mouse. Sequencing ends 1 residue short of the CDR3 end; the germline J gene provides the rest. The V and J genes are TRBV13-2 and TRBJ2-1; 10 bases match TRBD2. This CDR3 has 16 residues. The V gene's germline CDR1 is NNHNN and CDR2 SYGAGS (reference sequence). Germline trimming cut 0 bases from V and 7 bases from J; bases unmatched to any gene: 7. The CDR3 region is CASGDGAGGARAEQFF. The CDR3 DNA, read in part, is TGTGCCAGCGGTGATGGGGCTGGGGGGGCGCGAGCTGAGCAGTTC.

On this clone: The gene names here belong to mouse. The read ends 1 residue shy of where the CDR3 ends; the end is completed using the germline J gene. The rearrangement links TRBV29 to TRBJ1-1; D gene ambiguous. CDR1 is MSHET, CDR2 SYDVDS, per germline. V was cut by 3 bases and J by 0 bases, with 8 bases left in between. The CDR3 runs to 14 residues. The sequenced CDR3 bases are TGTGCTAGCAGTTTCAGACAAACAAACACAGAAGTCTTC. Amino acid sequence: CASSFRQTNTEVF. The full-length CDR3 reads as CASSFRQTNTEVFF.

This clone was counted a single time. All gene names here are mouse names. The CDR3 end lies 1 residue beyond the end of the read and is filled in from the germline J gene. V gene TRBV20 combines with J gene TRBJ2-3; 9 bases are a match to TRBD2. The germline CDR1 and CDR2 sequences are GFQATS and STVNSAI. This CDR3 has 13 residues. V was clipped by 2 bases and J by 4 bases; unmatched bases: 1. The CDR3 sequence: CGARLGGTETLYF. The part of the CDR3 DNA that was read is TGTGGTGCTAGGCTGGGGGGGACAGAAACGCTGTAT.

This clone was recorded once. The gene names here belong to mouse. The CDR3 is cut off 1 residue early in the read; its end comes from the germline J gene. The chain has TRBV20 and TRBJ2-4, with D unresolved. This CDR3 is built from 12 residues. Germline CDR1 and CDR2: GFQATS and STVNSAI. Trimming removed 0 bases from V and 3 bases from J, with 4 bases in between. The CDR3 protein is CGARDWQNTLYF. Incomplete CDR3 DNA: TGTGGTGCTAGGGACTGGCAAAACACCTTGTAC.

Turning to this clone: Genes and germline come from the mouse. The DNA ends 1 residue before the CDR3 does, and the rest of the CDR3 is filled in from the germline J gene. This rearrangement joins TRBV13-2 to TRBJ2-5, with 8 bases identical to TRBD2. V shed 4 bases and J 2 bases; nucleotides not matched to a gene: 3. Germline assignment: CDR1 NNHNN and CDR2 SYGAGS (reference sequence). CDR3 length: 14 amino acids. The CDR3 loop reads CASGLTGAQDTQYF. The CDR3 DNA, read in part, is TGTGCCAGCGGTTTGACTGGGGCCCAAGACACCCAGTAC.

As to this clone: Here the gene names and germline are mouse. The read gets to within 1 residue of the CDR3 end, and the germline J gene fills in the rest. J is TRBJ2-3 and V is TRBV5, with 7 bases aligning to TRBD1. V shed 2 bases and J 1 base; nucleotides not matched to a gene: 3. The CDR3 totals 15 residues. From germline, CDR1 is LGHNA and CDR2 YNLKQL (reference sequence). CDR3 bases read: TGTGCCAGCAGCCAACAAGACAGGGGTGCAGAAACGCTGTAT. It is translated as CASSQQDRGAETLY. The full CDR3 reads CASSQQDRGAETLYF.

As concerns this clone: Genes here carry mouse names. The observed sequence ends 1 residue before the CDR3 terminus, with the missing tail filled in from the germline J gene. This chain joins TRBV5 and TRBJ2-7; D possibly corresponds to TRBD1 (5 bases). The V gene lost 1 base and the J gene lost 4 bases, with 5 bases spanning the gap. The CDR3 has 12 residues. Germline CDR1 is LGHNA and CDR2 is YNLKQL (reference sequence). CDR3 DNA (partial): TGTGCCAGCAGCCAAGGGACATATGAACAGTAC. Its translation is CASSQGTYEQY. The entire CDR3 protein is CASSQGTYEQYF.

With respect to this clone: The gene names given are mouse names. The read terminates 1 residue ahead of where the CDR3 ends, so the germline J gene completes it. This chain connects TRBV5 to TRBJ1-3; 7 positions agree with TRBD1. Germline V gene sequence: CDR1 LGHNA, CDR2 YNLKQL (reference sequence). This CDR3 is 15 amino acids long. After removal of 4 bases from V and 0 bases from J, the junction contained 3 bases not matched to a gene. CDR3 DNA (partial): TGTGCCAGCAGCCTTGGGACAGATTCTGGAAATACGCTCTAT. It is translated as CASSLGTDSGNTLY. The entire CDR3 protein is CASSLGTDSGNTLYF.